The rows below give T cell receptor beta chains drawn from one sample of a study of T cell responses to AZD1222 COVID-19 vaccine. This table comes from immunoSEQ multiplex PCR, and its TCRdb copy is limited to in-frame clones, with some not included. Here the sample spans roughly 120,000 clones, about 89% being singletons. This specimen consisted of peripheral blood, obtained on day 0 of AZD1222 vaccination. Receptors originate from an adult in good health. The CDR3 runs from the conserved cysteine through the conserved F or W. The order of the fields is V gene, J gene, clone size, D gene, CDR3 protein, CDR3 DNA. A D gene is named only where the DNA matches it firmly. Size values are once, few and many counts, or a class for expanded clones, and some rows have none.

v_call: TRBV2; j_call: TRBJ2-7; clone_size: .; d_call: TRBD2; cdr3_aa: CASTLAGLGEQYF; cdr3_nt: TGTGCCAGCACCCTAGCGGGACTCGGCGAGCAGTACTTC
v_call: TRBV6-5; j_call: TRBJ2-7; clone_size: .; d_call: .; cdr3_aa: CASTPGATGYEQYF; cdr3_nt: TGTGCCAGCACCCCCGGAGCTACTGGATACGAGCAGTACTTC
v_call: TRBV7-2; j_call: TRBJ1-3; clone_size: .; d_call: .; cdr3_aa: CASSLGRGGGNTIYF; cdr3_nt: TGTGCCAGCAGCTTAGGGCGGGGAGGTGGAAACACCATATATTTT
v_call: TRBV28; j_call: TRBJ2-4; clone_size: .; d_call: .; cdr3_aa: CASRSSQQVRGNIQYF; cdr3_nt: TGTGCCAGCAGGAGTAGTCAACAGGTCCGGGGAAACATTCAGTACTTC
v_call: TRBV5-1; j_call: TRBJ1-2; clone_size: .; d_call: .; cdr3_aa: CASSSSPGHQINYGYTF; cdr3_nt: TGCGCCAGCAGCTCGTCCCCGGGACACCAGATTAACTATGGCTACACCTTC
v_call: TRBV9; j_call: TRBJ1-1; clone_size: .; d_call: .; cdr3_aa: CASSVLSDSNTEAFF; cdr3_nt: TGTGCCAGCAGCGTATTATCAGACTCGAACACTGAAGCTTTCTTT
v_call: TRBV4-2; j_call: TRBJ2-5; clone_size: .; d_call: .; cdr3_aa: CASSQGPQGRETQYF; cdr3_nt: TGTGCCAGCAGCCAGGGACCTCAGGGGCGAGAGACCCAGTACTTC
v_call: TRBV19; j_call: TRBJ1-2; clone_size: .; d_call: TRBD1; cdr3_aa: CASAGTAYGYTF; cdr3_nt: TGTGCCAGTGCCGGGACAGCCTATGGCTACACCTTC
v_call: TRBV28; j_call: TRBJ1-2; clone_size: .; d_call: TRBD1; cdr3_aa: CASSPPPRTGTLNYGYTF; cdr3_nt: TGTGCCAGCAGTCCACCACCGAGGACAGGGACCCTAAACTATGGCTACACCTTC
v_call: TRBV12-3/TRBV12-4; j_call: TRBJ1-1; clone_size: .; d_call: .; cdr3_aa: CASTFGGNTEAFF; cdr3_nt: TGTGCCAGCACCTTCGGGGGAAACACTGAAGCTTTCTTT
v_call: TRBV23-1; j_call: TRBJ1-1; clone_size: .; d_call: TRBD1; cdr3_aa: CASRRDRDIRMGTEAFF; cdr3_nt: TGCGCCAGCCGGCGGGACAGGGATATTCGAATGGGCACTGAAGCTTTCTTT
v_call: TRBV5-5; j_call: TRBJ1-5; clone_size: few; d_call: TRBD1; cdr3_aa: CASSAGTGSYSNQPQHF; cdr3_nt: TGTGCCAGCAGCGCCGGGACAGGGTCGTATAGCAATCAGCCCCAGCATTTT
v_call: TRBV4-2; j_call: TRBJ2-3; clone_size: few; d_call: TRBD2; cdr3_aa: CASSQEAAGGTDTQYF; cdr3_nt: TGTGCCAGCAGCCAAGAGGCAGCGGGAGGGACCGATACGCAGTATTTT
v_call: TRBV19; j_call: TRBJ2-7; clone_size: .; d_call: TRBD2; cdr3_aa: CASSRSGGEPYEQYF; cdr3_nt: TGTGCCAGTTCGAGGAGCGGGGGGGAACCCTACGAGCAGTACTTC
v_call: TRBV5-1; j_call: TRBJ2-7; clone_size: once; d_call: TRBD1; cdr3_aa: CASSTAPPYGNRGAYEQYF; cdr3_nt: TGCGCCAGCAGCACGGCCCCACCTTACGGAAACAGGGGGGCCTACGAGCAGTACTTC
v_call: TRBV7-9; j_call: TRBJ1-1; clone_size: .; d_call: .; cdr3_aa: CASSFHGANTEAFF; cdr3_nt: TGTGCCAGCAGCTTTCACGGTGCTAACACTGAAGCTTTCTTT
v_call: TRBV6-5; j_call: TRBJ2-7; clone_size: .; d_call: .; cdr3_aa: CASRRDRTYEQYF; cdr3_nt: TGTGCCAGCAGGCGGGACAGAACCTACGAGCAGTACTTC
v_call: TRBV5-1; j_call: TRBJ2-3; clone_size: .; d_call: .; cdr3_aa: CASRGTGDPLSTDTQYF; cdr3_nt: TGCGCCAGCAGGGGAACGGGGGATCCCCTTAGCACAGATACGCAGTATTTT
v_call: TRBV13; j_call: TRBJ2-3; clone_size: .; d_call: .; cdr3_aa: CASSRGRGSTDTQYF; cdr3_nt: TGTGCCAGCAGCCGAGGTCGGGGCAGCACAGATACGCAGTATTTT
v_call: TRBV10-3; j_call: TRBJ1-4; clone_size: .; d_call: TRBD1; cdr3_aa: CAISAGTENEKLFF; cdr3_nt: TGTGCCATCAGCGCCGGGACAGAAAATGAAAAACTGTTTTTT
v_call: TRBV24-1; j_call: TRBJ2-1; clone_size: .; d_call: .; cdr3_aa: CATSDLDVRREQFF; cdr3_nt: TGTGCCACCAGTGATCTAGACGTCAGGCGTGAGCAGTTCTTC
v_call: TRBV28; j_call: TRBJ2-7; clone_size: .; d_call: .; cdr3_aa: CASINLPTYEQYF; cdr3_nt: TGTGCCAGCATTAACCTCCCTACCTACGAGCAGTACTTC
v_call: TRBV6-5; j_call: TRBJ1-5; clone_size: .; d_call: .; cdr3_aa: CASTSQGLGGQPQHF; cdr3_nt: TGTGCCAGCACCTCACAGGGCCTCGGGGGTCAGCCCCAGCATTTT
v_call: TRBV6-5; j_call: TRBJ1-5; clone_size: .; d_call: .; cdr3_aa: CASRSDGNQPQHF; cdr3_nt: TGTGCCAGCAGATCCGATGGCAATCAGCCCCAGCATTTT
v_call: TRBV9; j_call: TRBJ1-1; clone_size: .; d_call: .; cdr3_aa: CASSVVPANTEAFF; cdr3_nt: TGTGCCAGCAGCGTAGTTCCGGCGAACACTGAAGCTTTCTTT
v_call: TRBV15; j_call: TRBJ2-1; clone_size: .; d_call: TRBD2; cdr3_aa: CATSRGGSGSSYNEQFF; cdr3_nt: TGTGCCACCAGCAGAGGGGGAAGCGGGAGCTCCTACAATGAGCAGTTCTTC
v_call: TRBV30; j_call: TRBJ1-2; clone_size: few; d_call: .; cdr3_aa: CAWIVGTGYTF; cdr3_nt: TGTGCCTGGATTGTTGGGACTGGCTACACCTTC
v_call: TRBV13; j_call: TRBJ1-1; clone_size: .; d_call: .; cdr3_aa: CASSGPTANTEAFF; cdr3_nt: TGTGCCAGCAGCGGACCTACAGCGAACACTGAAGCTTTCTTT
v_call: TRBV11-2; j_call: TRBJ2-2; clone_size: .; d_call: TRBD2; cdr3_aa: CASSPGLAGGTTGELFF; cdr3_nt: TGTGCCAGCAGCCCCGGACTAGCGGGAGGCACGACCGGGGAGCTGTTTTTT
v_call: TRBV30; j_call: TRBJ1-5; clone_size: .; d_call: .; cdr3_aa: CAWSESHNQPQHF; cdr3_nt: TGTGCCTGGAGTGAATCGCACAATCAGCCCCAGCATTTT
v_call: TRBV24-1; j_call: TRBJ2-6; clone_size: .; d_call: .; cdr3_aa: CATSDSPGDSGANVLTF; cdr3_nt: TGTGCCACCAGTGATTCTCCGGGGGACTCTGGGGCCAACGTCCTGACTTTC
v_call: TRBV29-1; j_call: TRBJ1-2; clone_size: .; d_call: .; cdr3_aa: CSVTDLGSANYGYTF; cdr3_nt: TGCAGCGTTACCGATCTGGGCTCGGCTAACTATGGCTACACCTTC
v_call: TRBV30; j_call: TRBJ2-2; clone_size: few; d_call: TRBD2; cdr3_aa: CAWSSAGDTGELFF; cdr3_nt: TGTGCCTGGAGTTCAGCGGGAGACACCGGGGAGCTGTTTTTT
v_call: TRBV5-1; j_call: TRBJ1-1; clone_size: .; d_call: .; cdr3_aa: CASSPRPANTEAFF; cdr3_nt: TGCGCCAGCAGCCCGAGACCTGCGAACACTGAAGCTTTCTTT